This entry concerns a single TCR beta chain. No antigen is known for it. This specimen belongs to a study of CD8+CD57+ T cells in acquired aplastic anemia. Study-level information: Sorted CD4+ plus CD8+ cells gave DNA averaging 3.2 ug. Study findings and constraints: Found in both controls and patients were about 30 CD8+ CDR3 sequences. Patients showed no significant difference from controls in CD8+ Simpson's diversity.

Genomic DNA templated the TCR beta VDJ and CDR3 profiling. Each CDR3 protein gets one entry after TCRdb re-called the reads with MiXCR. The repertoire holds some 280,000 distinct CDR3 sequences, with 45% to 70% as singletons. The germline V gene encodes CDR1 SGHTA and CDR2 FQGTGA. CDR3 length: 16 residues. V lost 0 bases and J lost 1; bases outside the gene matches: 1. The clonotype was recovered from a human donor with severe aplastic anemia or a healthy control (not recorded which). The sample comprised sorted CD4+, CD8+, or CD8+CD57+ T cells (not recorded which) from PBMCs. The chain employs TRBV7-3 and TRBJ2-3, with 10 bases aligning to TRBD2. For the CDR3, the DNA is TGTGCCAGCAGCTTAACGCTAGCGGGAGGCACAGATACGCAGTATTTT. It translates to CASSLTLAGGTDTQYF.